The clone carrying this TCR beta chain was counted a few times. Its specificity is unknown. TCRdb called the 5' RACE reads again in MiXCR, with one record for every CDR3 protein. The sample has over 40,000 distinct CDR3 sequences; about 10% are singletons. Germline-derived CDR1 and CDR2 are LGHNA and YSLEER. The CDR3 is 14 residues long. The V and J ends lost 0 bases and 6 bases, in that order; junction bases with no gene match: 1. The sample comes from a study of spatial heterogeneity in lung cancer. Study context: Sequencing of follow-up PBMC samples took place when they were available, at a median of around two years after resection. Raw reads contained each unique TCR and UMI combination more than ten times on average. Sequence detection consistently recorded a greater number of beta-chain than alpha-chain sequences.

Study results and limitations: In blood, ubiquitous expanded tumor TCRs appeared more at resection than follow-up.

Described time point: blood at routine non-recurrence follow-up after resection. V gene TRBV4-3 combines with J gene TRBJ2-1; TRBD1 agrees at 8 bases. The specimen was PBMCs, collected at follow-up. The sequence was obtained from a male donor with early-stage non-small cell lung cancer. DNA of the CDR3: TGCGCCAGCAGCCAAGAGACAGGGGTCAATGAGCAGTTCTTC. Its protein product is CASSQETGVNEQFF.